The 9 T cell receptor beta chains below were found in one sample sequenced in a study of T-cell memory formation after mild COVID-19. TCRdb called the 5' RACE reads again in MiXCR, with one record for every CDR3 protein. The sample records a few hundred thousand distinct CDR3 sequences, approximately 19% being singletons. Sequencing was done on a sample of PBMCs or a T cell subset sorted from them (not recorded which). All receptors come from a man between 18 and 29 years old who had mild COVID-19 (a few samples of this study predate the infection). Cell type and time point are not known.

The chain recombines TRBV2 with TRBJ2-3; the D gene is possibly TRBD2 (6 bases). Trimming took 6 bases from V and 1 from J, leaving 14 bases between them. The CDR3 has 15 amino acids. The germline CDR1 and CDR2 sequences are SNHLY and FYNNEI. The CDR3 DNA is TGTGCCAGCAGCGTCGGGGGTAGCGGCACAGATACGCAGTATTTT. Protein sequence: CASSVGGSGTDTQYF.

Written as DNA, the CDR3 is TGTGCCAGCAGCAAGGAACGGGGGGCCCCCTATGGCTACACCTTC. This gives the protein CASSKERGAPYGYTF. The V gene is TRBV21-1, the J gene TRBJ1-2; TRBD1, the table's D call, was not compared with the DNA. TRBV21-1 is a pseudogene locus. This CDR3 comprises 15 residues.

This clonotype was seen ten or more times. V is TRBV10-3 and J is TRBJ2-3; TRBD2 matches at 7 bases. After removal of 3 bases from V and 2 bases from J, the junction contained 14 bases not matched to a gene. Germline V lookup: CDR1 ENHRY, CDR2 SYGVKD. The CDR3 contains 18 residues. CDR3 DNA sequence: TGTGCCATCAGTGACCTGGCGAACCTAGCGGATTCCACAGATACGCAGTATTTT. As protein: CAISDLANLADSTDTQYF.

This clonotype was seen a few times. The rearrangement joins TRBV4-1 to TRBJ2-4; D is unresolved. The CDR3 runs 11 residues. Germline CDR1 reads MGHRA; CDR2 reads YSYEKL. The V gene lost 8 bases and the J gene lost 6 bases, with 8 bases spanning the gap. CDR3 nucleotide sequence: TGCGCCAGCGTCTCCAGAAACATTCAGTACTTC. Protein sequence: CASVSRNIQYF.

This clonotype has only a few counts. The chain employs TRBV6-5 and TRBJ1-2, with D maybe TRBD1 (6 bases). Germline CDR1 and CDR2: MNHEY and SVGAGI. The CDR3 is 12 residues long. V gave up 6 bases and J gave up 4 bases, with 9 bases separating them. CDR3 nucleotides: TGTGCCAGCAGGGACAGTAGCTATGGCTACACCTTC. Residues: CASRDSSYGYTF.

The rearrangement uses TRBV7-9 and TRBJ2-3; unclear D gene. Germline V gene sequence: CDR1 SEHNR, CDR2 FQNEAQ (reference sequence). The CDR3 loop spans 15 amino acids. V lost 2 bases to trimming and J lost 0 bases, with 9 bases between them. CDR3 protein: CASSLNNTSTDTQYF. The CDR3 DNA is TGTGCCAGCAGCTTAAACAACACTAGCACAGATACGCAGTATTTT. The entire variable domain, with the rest obtained from reference TRBV7-9 and TRBJ2-3, is as follows: DTGVSQNPRHKITKRGQNVTFRCDPISEHNRLYWYRQTLGQGPEFLTYFQNEAQLEKSRLLSDRFSAERPKGSFSTLEIQRTEQGDSAMYLCASSLNNTSTDTQYFGPGTRLTVL.

The rearrangement uses TRBV20-1 and TRBJ1-6; D gene ambiguous. Germline lookup yields CDR1 DFQATT and CDR2 SNEGSKA (reference sequence). Trimming stripped 5 bases from V and 7 bases from J, with 12 bases between. There are 13 residues in the CDR3. In nucleotides, the CDR3 is TGCAGTGCTGGAAGGGTCTCCAATTCACCCCTCCACTTT. Its translation: CSAGRVSNSPLHF.

The rearrangement uses TRBV3-1 and TRBJ1-4, with D perhaps matching TRBD1 (5 bases). Trimming removed 4 bases at V and 14 bases at J, with 14 bases between. Germline V gene sequence: CDR1 LGHDT, CDR2 YNNKEL (reference sequence). CDR3 length: 12 residues. The CDR3: CASSLPGELLFF. Here the CDR3 DNA reads TGTGCCAGCAGCCTCCCGGGGGAGTTGCTGTTTTTT.

This sequence joins TRBV28 and TRBJ2-4; the D gene is possibly TRBD2 (6 bases). Germline V lookup: CDR1 MDHEN, CDR2 SYDVKM. CDR3 size: 14 residues. The V gene lost 7 bases and the J gene lost 0 bases, with 10 bases spanning the gap. The CDR3 DNA reads as TGTGCCAGCAACCTGGGGGGAGCCAAAAACATTCAGTACTTC. Amino acid sequence: CASNLGGAKNIQYF.